These T cell receptor beta chains were read from a single sample in a study of shared clonotypes between healthy human individuals. Sequenced by immunoSEQ multiplex PCR; TCRdb stores in-frame clones only, minus some. Of 2 million to 2.5 million clones in the sample, less than 95% were seen once. Sequencing was performed on naive CD4+ T cells from PBMCs. The receptors were gathered from a young man in good health. Some clones in this sample may be carry-over from other donors' samples. CDR3s leave out the opening cysteine and the closing phenylalanine or tryptophan. Each record gives: CDR3 protein, clone size, D gene, CDR3 length, V gene. The D gene is left open where the match is weak. Not every row has a clone size; where given, it reads once, few, many or a size class.

ASSISGQGGEKLF,NA,TRBD1,13,TRBV19
ASSISGVSFNEKLF,NA,NA,14,TRBV19
ASMRTSGSNEQF,once,TRBD2,12,TRBV6-4
AITSKGDTQY,NA,NA,10,TRBV10-3
ASSPQTGGYGYT,NA,TRBD1,12,TRBV25-1
ASSKDRGGYGYT,NA,TRBD1,12,TRBV6-5
ASSMRTTLPYEQY,NA,NA,13,TRBV19
ASSSERPGGASEQY,NA,NA,14,TRBV5-4
ASSLVASGRTDTQY,NA,TRBD2,14,TRBV5-1
ASSVSKQETQY,NA,NA,11,TRBV6-1
ASSPPSTENTEAF,NA,NA,13,TRBV18
ASSFYLTSGELF,NA,NA,12,TRBV27
ASSFGGTQETQY,NA,NA,12,TRBV28
ASSEQATRVNT,NA,NA,11,TRBV2
ASSPDRSYGYT,NA,TRBD1,11,TRBV18
ASSFGPSETQY,NA,NA,11,TRBV7-2
ASSPRGGQNTEAF,NA,NA,13,TRBV6-1
ASSFPGAHQY,NA,NA,10,TRBV7-2
ASSYQTLSSYEQY,NA,NA,13,TRBV7-8
ASSLVPGAVSGELF,NA,NA,14,TRBV11-3
ASSQDLDRSEKLF,once,NA,13,TRBV4-2
ASSSDGNEKLF,NA,NA,11,TRBV13
ASSENGLTSGELF,NA,NA,13,TRBV6-1
ASRILDGSYNEQF,once,NA,13,TRBV28
ASRWTANSNQPQH,NA,NA,13,TRBV2
ASSLPEGATEAF,NA,TRBD1,12,TRBV5-1
ASSERGDYNEQF,NA,TRBD2,12,TRBV6-1
ASSQWGQETQY,NA,NA,11,TRBV27
ASSPRGGEQF,NA,NA,10,TRBV19
ASSLWGSGKVRDNEQF,NA,TRBD2,16,TRBV28
ASSGTSGKGELF,NA,TRBD2,12,TRBV5-4
ATSRQGWTGELF,NA,NA,12,TRBV15
ASSPEIGGTDTQY,once,NA,13,TRBV18
ASSYGTSATYEQY,NA,TRBD2,13,TRBV6-6
ASSAAGREAKNIQY,NA,TRBD2,14,TRBV5-4
ASSQSRQTNTGELF,NA,NA,14,TRBV4-2
ASSSRQGGKLF,once,TRBD1,11,TRBV7-3
ASSAGRIINSPLH,once,NA,13,TRBV2
ASKPTGSSTGELF,NA,TRBD1,13,TRBV9
ASKPGQVETQY,NA,TRBD1,11,TRBV5-4
ASSEGGLDEQF,NA,TRBD2,11,TRBV2
ASSLTYSGGKGYGYT,NA,TRBD1,15,TRBV7-9
ASSGHRDQPQH,NA,NA,11,TRBV6-1
AWTPPSALLNKQY,NA,NA,13,TRBV30
ASSEAETIVSTEAF,NA,NA,14,TRBV2
ASSPVGGGRRGDTQY,NA,TRBD2,15,TRBV27
ASSLSYSGNTIY,NA,NA,12,TRBV7-2
ASSDQGATYEQY,NA,TRBD1,12,TRBV2
ASSSTTSGYEQY,NA,TRBD2,12,TRBV7-2
ASSGSGQGQETQY,NA,TRBD1,13,TRBV5-1
ASSQGITRQGAGNTIY,NA,TRBD1,16,TRBV4-3
ASSPGLAEGGRTDTQY,NA,TRBD2,16,TRBV5-1
ASSLSRATDTQY,NA,NA,12,TRBV7-3